This entry describes one T cell receptor (beta chain). Germline V gene lookup returns CDR1 SGHDT and CDR2 YYEEEE. V was pared by 2 bases and J by 4 bases, with 7 bases of the junction left unmatched. This CDR3 is built from 15 residues. These data originate in a study of blood T cell repertoires in COVID-19. About the research overall: T cells, B-cell-depleted T cells, or PBMCs provided the cDNA or gDNA that served as material.

The data were produced by immunoSEQ multiplex PCR, yet TCRdb's version contains in-frame clones alone and is incomplete. The sample consists of a few hundred thousand clones, about nine tenths of them appearing once. This chain connects TRBV5-6 to TRBJ1-1; 8 positions agree with TRBD1. The receptor comes from a man in his fifties with acute or convalescent COVID-19. The sequenced sample was peripheral blood. CDR3 sequence: CASSLSRGRVTEAFF. The CDR3 coding sequence is TGTGCCAGCAGCTTATCCAGGGGGCGAGTCACTGAAGCTTTCTTT.